This TCR beta chain was obtained from a study of early T cells in non-severe SARS-CoV-2 infection. Whole-study findings and limits: VDJdb-based annotation leaned toward anti-spike CD8 responses and missed private and CD4 specificities.

Of note for this clonotype: Its specificity is unknown.

Individual cDNA molecules received unique molecular identifiers. TCRdb re-derived calls from the 5' RACE reads in MiXCR, one entry per CDR3 protein. The sample has roughly 32,000 distinct CDR3 sequences, under 5% seen once. The V and J ends lost 5 bases and 3 bases respectively, with 19 bases between them. Germline V gene sequence: CDR1 MNHNS, CDR2 SASEGT. There are 17 residues in the CDR3. The gene calls are TRBV6-1 and TRBJ2-2, with D possibly being TRBD2 (6 bases). This TCR was sampled from an adult who was a healthcare worker with PCR-confirmed SARS-CoV-2 infection or an uninfected control (not recorded which). The sequencing input was whole blood. This CDR3 is CASSLARGPGDTGELFF. CDR3 bases: TGTGCCAGCAGTCTCGCGCGAGGCCCGGGGGACACCGGGGAGCTGTTTTTT.